The rows below give T cell receptor beta chains drawn from one sample of a study of cytomegalovirus exposure and HLA in healthy donors. Produced via immunoSEQ multiplex PCR; TCRdb's table is partial and in-frame only. The sample records 55,000 or so clones, roughly four fifths being singletons. Sample: PBMCs. These receptors all stem from a man in his forties or fifties in good health and CMV-seronegative. Both conserved end residues are part of each CDR3. A D gene is named only where the DNA matches it firmly. Only part of the rows carry a size: once, few, many, or a class if the clone is expanded.

clone_size: -; j_call: TRBJ1-2; d_call: -; v_call: TRBV28; cdr3_aa: CASSSSLGGYTF; cdr3_nt: TGTGCCAGCAGTTCCTCCCTAGGAGGCTACACCTTC
clone_size: -; j_call: TRBJ1-1; d_call: -; v_call: TRBV18; cdr3_aa: CASSQTTVGEAFF; cdr3_nt: TGTGCCAGCTCACAGACTACGGTTGGTGAAGCTTTCTTT
clone_size: -; j_call: TRBJ2-1; d_call: TRBD1; v_call: TRBV15; cdr3_aa: CATSTGTDYNEQFF; cdr3_nt: TGTGCCACCAGTACTGGGACAGATTACAATGAGCAGTTCTTC
clone_size: -; j_call: TRBJ1-1; d_call: TRBD1; v_call: TRBV6-6; cdr3_aa: CASSPRGTGDTEAFF; cdr3_nt: TGTGCCAGCAGTCCTCGGGGGACAGGGGACACTGAAGCTTTCTTT
clone_size: -; j_call: TRBJ1-2; d_call: -; v_call: TRBV28; cdr3_aa: CASSSPPGPSNYGYTF; cdr3_nt: TGTGCCAGCAGTTCCCCCCCAGGGCCCTCTAACTATGGCTACACCTTC
clone_size: -; j_call: TRBJ2-7; d_call: TRBD1; v_call: TRBV5-5; cdr3_aa: CASSLAPGQVSYEQYF; cdr3_nt: TGTGCCAGCAGCTTGGCCCCGGGACAGGTTTCCTACGAGCAGTACTTC
clone_size: -; j_call: TRBJ2-7; d_call: TRBD1; v_call: TRBV11-3; cdr3_aa: CASSQRQGYEQYF; cdr3_nt: TGTGCCAGCAGCCAAAGACAGGGCTACGAGCAGTACTTC
clone_size: -; j_call: TRBJ1-4; d_call: -; v_call: TRBV19; cdr3_aa: CASQKVIYGTNEKLFF; cdr3_nt: TGTGCCTCCCAGAAAGTTATATACGGGACTAATGAAAAACTGTTTTTT
clone_size: -; j_call: TRBJ2-3; d_call: -; v_call: TRBV5-5; cdr3_aa: CASRKEGTDTQYF; cdr3_nt: TGTGCCAGCAGAAAGGAGGGCACAGATACGCAGTATTTT
clone_size: -; j_call: TRBJ1-4; d_call: -; v_call: TRBV6-5; cdr3_aa: CASSSLRGEKLFF; cdr3_nt: TGTGCCAGCAGTTCCCTCAGGGGAGAAAAACTGTTTTTT
clone_size: few; j_call: TRBJ1-5; d_call: -; v_call: TRBV11-1; cdr3_aa: CASSSRRVILSNQPQHF; cdr3_nt: TGTGCCAGCAGCTCCCGCAGGGTAATCCTTAGCAATCAGCCCCAGCATTTT
clone_size: -; j_call: TRBJ2-3; d_call: TRBD2; v_call: TRBV6-4; cdr3_aa: CASSTSGGSTDTQYF; cdr3_nt: TGTGCCAGCAGTACTAGCGGGGGAAGCACAGATACGCAGTATTTT
clone_size: -; j_call: TRBJ2-3; d_call: -; v_call: TRBV11-2; cdr3_aa: CASSLVAVTDTQYF; cdr3_nt: TGTGCCAGCAGCTTGGTAGCGGTCACAGATACGCAGTATTTT
clone_size: -; j_call: TRBJ2-7; d_call: TRBD1; v_call: TRBV5-4; cdr3_aa: CASRRGGPSSYEQYF; cdr3_nt: TGTGCCAGCCGAAGAGGGGGCCCCTCCTCCTACGAGCAGTACTTC
clone_size: once; j_call: TRBJ1-6; d_call: -; v_call: TRBV2; cdr3_aa: CASSEPGGGARALHF; cdr3_nt: TGTGCCAGCAGTGAACCGGGGGGGGGAGCCAGGGCCCTCCACTTT
clone_size: -; j_call: TRBJ1-5; d_call: -; v_call: TRBV27; cdr3_aa: CASSPQGSQPQHF; cdr3_nt: TGTGCCAGCAGTCCCCAGGGGAGCCAGCCCCAGCATTTT
clone_size: few; j_call: TRBJ1-4; d_call: TRBD1; v_call: TRBV5-5; cdr3_aa: CASSSGQGEKLFF; cdr3_nt: TGTGCCAGCAGCTCTGGACAGGGCGAAAAACTGTTTTTT
clone_size: once; j_call: TRBJ2-2; d_call: -; v_call: TRBV21-1; cdr3_aa: CASSRGTLTGELFF; cdr3_nt: TGTGCCAGCAGCCGGGGTACCCTTACCGGGGAGCTGTTTTTT
clone_size: -; j_call: TRBJ2-2; d_call: TRBD2; v_call: TRBV7-3; cdr3_aa: CASSLISGGANTGELFF; cdr3_nt: TGTGCCAGCAGCTTAATTAGCGGGGGGGCGAACACCGGGGAGCTGTTTTTT
clone_size: -; j_call: TRBJ1-6; d_call: -; v_call: TRBV6-5; cdr3_aa: CASSRDTNNSPLHF; cdr3_nt: TGTGCCAGCAGCCGGGACACGAATAATTCACCCCTCCACTTT
clone_size: -; j_call: TRBJ1-1; d_call: TRBD1; v_call: TRBV7-6; cdr3_aa: CASSSRTGLNTEAFF; cdr3_nt: TGTGCCAGCAGCTCCAGGACAGGTTTGAACACTGAAGCTTTCTTT
clone_size: once; j_call: TRBJ2-1; d_call: -; v_call: TRBV12-1; cdr3_aa: CASSPTGGPYNEQFF; cdr3_nt: TGTGCCAGCAGCCCGACGGGGGGGCCCTACAATGAGCAGTTCTTC
clone_size: -; j_call: TRBJ1-6; d_call: -; v_call: TRBV19; cdr3_aa: CASSIGLNSPLHF; cdr3_nt: TGTGCCAGTAGTATAGGTCTGAATTCACCCCTCCACTTT
clone_size: -; j_call: TRBJ1-4; d_call: -; v_call: TRBV7-9; cdr3_aa: CASSLGGGDEKLFF; cdr3_nt: TGTGCCAGCAGCTTAGGGGGGGGTGATGAAAAACTGTTTTTT
clone_size: -; j_call: TRBJ1-1; d_call: -; v_call: TRBV6-6; cdr3_aa: CASSYSGGTEAFF; cdr3_nt: TGTGCCAGCAGTTACTCCGGGGGGACTGAAGCTTTCTTT
clone_size: -; j_call: TRBJ2-5; d_call: -; v_call: TRBV4-3; cdr3_aa: CASSQDRRSWTALQETQYF; cdr3_nt: TGCGCCAGCAGCCAAGATAGGAGGTCTTGGACAGCGTTACAAGAGACCCAGTACTTC
clone_size: -; j_call: TRBJ1-6; d_call: -; v_call: TRBV6-4; cdr3_aa: CASRLQGQANSPLHF; cdr3_nt: TGTGCCAGCAGACTCCAGGGACAAGCGAATTCACCCCTCCACTTT
clone_size: -; j_call: TRBJ1-1; d_call: TRBD1; v_call: TRBV7-3; cdr3_aa: CASSLMGRGKAEAFF; cdr3_nt: TGTGCCAGCAGCTTAATGGGCAGGGGGAAGGCTGAAGCTTTCTTT
clone_size: once; j_call: TRBJ1-2; d_call: -; v_call: TRBV10-2; cdr3_aa: CASSPGQGSGYTF; cdr3_nt: TGCGCCAGCAGCCCTGGACAAGGGTCTGGCTACACCTTC
clone_size: -; j_call: TRBJ2-7; d_call: TRBD1; v_call: TRBV6-7; cdr3_aa: CASSYDRGYEQYF; cdr3_nt: TGTGCCAGCAGTTACGACAGGGGATACGAGCAGTACTTC
clone_size: -; j_call: TRBJ1-1; d_call: -; v_call: TRBV9; cdr3_aa: CASSVTENTEAFF; cdr3_nt: TGTGCCAGCAGCGTAACAGAGAACACTGAAGCTTTCTTT
clone_size: few; j_call: TRBJ2-1; d_call: TRBD2; v_call: TRBV5-1; cdr3_aa: CASGTSYNEQFF; cdr3_nt: TGCGCCTCCGGGACTAGCTACAATGAGCAGTTCTTC
clone_size: -; j_call: TRBJ2-6; d_call: -; v_call: TRBV25-1; cdr3_aa: CASSRDRRKSSGANVLTF; cdr3_nt: TGTGCCAGCAGTCGCGACAGGAGAAAGAGCTCTGGGGCCAACGTCCTGACTTTC
clone_size: -; j_call: TRBJ2-1; d_call: TRBD1; v_call: TRBV6-6; cdr3_aa: CASDRGNEQFF; cdr3_nt: TGTGCCAGCGACAGGGGCAATGAGCAGTTCTTC
clone_size: -; j_call: TRBJ1-4; d_call: -; v_call: TRBV7-8; cdr3_aa: CASSQTRVNEKLFF; cdr3_nt: TGTGCCAGCAGCCAAACTAGGGTTAATGAAAAACTGTTTTTT
clone_size: -; j_call: TRBJ1-5; d_call: TRBD1; v_call: TRBV19; cdr3_aa: CASSKVPPGQGIGQPQHF; cdr3_nt: TGTGCCAGTAGTAAGGTCCCCCCGGGACAGGGTATTGGTCAGCCCCAGCATTTT
clone_size: -; j_call: TRBJ1-5; d_call: -; v_call: TRBV4-1; cdr3_aa: CASSQDITRGQPQHF; cdr3_nt: TGCGCCAGCAGCCAAGATATCACGCGAGGTCAGCCCCAGCATTTT
clone_size: -; j_call: TRBJ2-3; d_call: -; v_call: TRBV12-5; cdr3_aa: CASGPKGGLETDTQYF; cdr3_nt: TGTGCTAGTGGTCCCAAGGGGGGGCTCGAGACAGATACGCAGTATTTT
clone_size: few; j_call: TRBJ2-7; d_call: TRBD2; v_call: TRBV14; cdr3_aa: CASSPIGLAGAYEQYF; cdr3_nt: TGTGCCAGCAGCCCAATCGGACTAGCGGGAGCCTACGAGCAGTACTTC
clone_size: -; j_call: TRBJ1-2; d_call: -; v_call: TRBV2; cdr3_aa: CASSPPPDDSYGYTF; cdr3_nt: TGTGCCAGCAGTCCACCACCGGACGACAGCTATGGCTACACCTTC
clone_size: -; j_call: TRBJ2-5; d_call: TRBD2; v_call: TRBV7-2; cdr3_aa: CASSSGLAGATSQYF; cdr3_nt: TGTGCCAGCAGCTCGGGACTAGCGGGAGCCACTTCCCAGTACTTC
clone_size: -; j_call: TRBJ2-5; d_call: -; v_call: TRBV5-6; cdr3_aa: CASSIRELGGETQYF; cdr3_nt: TGTGCCAGCAGCATCCGGGAACTGGGTGGGGAGACCCAGTACTTC
clone_size: -; j_call: TRBJ2-5; d_call: -; v_call: TRBV10-2; cdr3_aa: CASSARETQYF; cdr3_nt: TGCGCCAGCAGTGCCCGGGAGACCCAGTACTTC
clone_size: -; j_call: TRBJ1-2; d_call: -; v_call: TRBV28; cdr3_aa: CASSSSRYGYTF; cdr3_nt: TGTGCCAGCAGTTCCTCCCGTTATGGCTACACCTTC
clone_size: -; j_call: TRBJ1-2; d_call: -; v_call: TRBV28; cdr3_aa: CAIRRLTSNYGYTF; cdr3_nt: TGTGCCATCAGAAGGCTGACTAGTAACTATGGCTACACCTTC
clone_size: few; j_call: TRBJ1-1; d_call: TRBD1; v_call: TRBV19; cdr3_aa: CASSRLTGGATGEAFF; cdr3_nt: TGTGCCAGTAGTAGGTTAACAGGGGGCGCAACTGGTGAAGCTTTCTTT
clone_size: -; j_call: TRBJ2-7; d_call: -; v_call: TRBV14; cdr3_aa: CASSQVSGRGLAQYF; cdr3_nt: TGTGCCAGCAGCCAAGTTAGTGGTAGGGGTTTGGCGCAGTACTTC
clone_size: -; j_call: TRBJ1-6; d_call: TRBD1; v_call: TRBV14; cdr3_aa: CASSFPDRVGSPLHF; cdr3_nt: TGTGCCAGCAGCTTCCCGGACAGGGTAGGTTCACCCCTCCACTTT
clone_size: few; j_call: TRBJ2-3; d_call: TRBD2; v_call: TRBV5-1; cdr3_aa: CASSLLAGGQTDTQYF; cdr3_nt: TGCGCCAGCAGCTTGCTAGCGGGGGGTCAGACAGATACGCAGTATTTT
clone_size: -; j_call: TRBJ1-5; d_call: TRBD1; v_call: TRBV2; cdr3_aa: CASTKDRAGPGQPQHF; cdr3_nt: TGTGCCAGCACCAAGGACAGGGCCGGGCCGGGTCAGCCCCAGCATTTT
clone_size: -; j_call: TRBJ2-7; d_call: TRBD1; v_call: TRBV19; cdr3_aa: CASSPPGQVHEQYF; cdr3_nt: TGTGCCAGTAGTCCCCCGGGACAGGTCCACGAGCAGTACTTC
clone_size: -; j_call: TRBJ1-3; d_call: -; v_call: TRBV7-9; cdr3_aa: CASSLVILGTIYF; cdr3_nt: TGTGCCAGCAGCTTAGTTATCCTCGGCACCATATATTTT
clone_size: -; j_call: TRBJ2-7; d_call: TRBD1; v_call: TRBV6-6; cdr3_aa: CASSKPGQEYEQYF; cdr3_nt: TGTGCCAGCAGTAAACCGGGACAGGAGTACGAGCAGTACTTC
clone_size: -; j_call: TRBJ2-5; d_call: TRBD2; v_call: TRBV5-1; cdr3_aa: CASSLALGGGAQETQYF; cdr3_nt: TGCGCCAGCAGCTTGGCTCTCGGCGGGGGGGCCCAAGAGACCCAGTACTTC
clone_size: -; j_call: TRBJ2-3; d_call: TRBD2; v_call: TRBV2; cdr3_aa: CASSALAGTRTDTQYF; cdr3_nt: TGTGCCAGCAGCGCACTAGCGGGGACCCGCACAGATACGCAGTATTTT
clone_size: -; j_call: TRBJ2-6; d_call: -; v_call: TRBV9; cdr3_aa: CASSPPMFSGANVLTF; cdr3_nt: TGTGCCAGCAGCCCCCCCATGTTCTCTGGGGCCAACGTCCTGACTTTC
clone_size: -; j_call: TRBJ2-5; d_call: TRBD2; v_call: TRBV27; cdr3_aa: CASSLSSAGVETQYF; cdr3_nt: TGTGCCAGCAGTTTAAGCTCAGCGGGGGTAGAGACCCAGTACTTC